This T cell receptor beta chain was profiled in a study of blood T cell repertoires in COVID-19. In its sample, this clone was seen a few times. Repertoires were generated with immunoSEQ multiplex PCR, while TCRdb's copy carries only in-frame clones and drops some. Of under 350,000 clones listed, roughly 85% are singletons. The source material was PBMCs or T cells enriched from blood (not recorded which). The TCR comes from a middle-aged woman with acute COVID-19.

For the CDR3, the DNA is TGTGCCAGCAGCCTCAGATCATTGACAGGGGGGAACCCCTATGGCTACACCTTC. Its protein product is CASSLRSLTGGNPYGYTF. This chain joins TRBV7-2 and TRBJ1-2; 9 bases are a match to TRBD1. After removal of 5 bases from V and 4 bases from J, the junction contained 17 bases not matched to a gene. The CDR3 loop spans 18 amino acids. Germline loops: CDR1 SGHTA, CDR2 FQGNSA.